This T cell receptor beta chain is drawn from a study of regulatory T cells in long-lasting Graves disease. Broader study findings: Persistent disease was characterized by preferential usage of TRBV28, TRBJ1-2 and TRBJ2-5. The TCR repertoire of persistent Graves' patients was less diverse than that of newly diagnosed ones.

Arm-PCR of CDR3 regions and iRepertoire HTBI primers were the basis on which TCR beta libraries were built. TCRdb used MiXCR to reprocess the multiplex PCR reads, holding one entry per CDR3 protein. The data show hundreds of thousands of distinct CDR3 sequences, more than 10% seen once. The time point denotes: newly diagnosed GD, antithyroid drugs for less than 3 months. From PBMCs, RNA was extracted and then used to make the TCR library. This clonotype was seen ten or more times. What it recognizes is unknown. The CDR3 has 15 residues. V shed 5 bases, J shed 9 bases, and the junction held 10 bases outside the gene matches. Germline assignment: CDR1 MDHEN and CDR2 SYDVKM. This sample was also put to use in a study of T cells in Graves' hyperthyroidism and ophthalmopathy. That source adds: Stable Graves' hyperthyroidism meant no ophthalmopathy progression within 18 months.

This specimen was peripheral blood mononuclear cells (PBMCs), taken at new diagnosis, from a patient treated with antithyroid drugs. This sequence joins TRBV28 and TRBJ2-7; 13 nucleotides align to TRBD2. The origin of this receptor is a woman in her thirties with Graves disease. The CDR3 spells CASSGGFGLAGAQYF. The CDR3 region has the DNA TGTGCCAGCAGTGGGGGTTTTGGACTAGCGGGAGCGCAGTACTTC. Full variable domain (missing parts from reference TRBV28 and TRBJ2-7): DVKVTQSSRYLVKRTGEKVFLECVQDMDHENMFWYRQDPGLGLRLIYFSYDVKMKEKGDIPEGYSVSREKKERFSLILESASTNQTSMYLCASSGGFGLAGAQYFGPGTRLTVT.